These 17 T cell receptor beta chains share one sample of origin, sequenced in a study of cytomegalovirus exposure and HLA in healthy donors. Both 60 Vbeta primers and 13 Jbeta primers went into the PCR. TCRdb's copy holds only in-frame clones and misses some; the assay was immunoSEQ multiplex PCR. The sample carries roughly 170,000 clones, roughly 84% recorded once. The source material was PBMCs. The receptors originated from a male donor in good health and CMV-seronegative.

The V call is TRBV5-4, the J call TRBJ1-4; D ambiguous. V lost 4 bases to trimming and J lost 4 bases, with 8 bases between them. The CDR3 sequence is 13 residues long. CDR1 and CDR2 (germline): SGHNT, YYREEE (reference sequence). The CDR3 region has the DNA TGTGCCAGCAGCGCAGGCAATAATGAAAAACTGTTTTTT. Its translation: CASSAGNNEKLFF.

The gene calls are TRBV5-4 and TRBJ1-4, with D maybe TRBD1 (6 bases). V lost 4 bases and J 5 bases, leaving 15 bases between the germline ends. The CDR3 loop spans 15 amino acids. Germline V gene sequence: CDR1 SGHNT, CDR2 YYREEE (reference sequence). CDR3 coding DNA: TGTGCCAGCAGCCCGGGGGGGGCGGGGAATGAAAAACTGTTTTTT. It codes for CASSPGGAGNEKLFF.

The rearrangement joins TRBV2 to TRBJ1-3; 10 nucleotides agree with TRBD1. Trimming cost V 7 bases and J 0 bases; bases outside gene matches: 6. Germline CDR1 reads SNHLY; CDR2 reads FYNNEI. CDR3 size: 16 residues. The CDR3 DNA is TGTGCCAGCACGGGACAGGGGCTTTTCTCTGGAAACACCATATATTTT. It specifies CASTGQGLFSGNTIYF.

The chain employs TRBV19 and TRBJ2-7; 8 bases agree with TRBD1. The trim removed 7 bases at V and 2 bases at J, leaving 7 bases unmatched. CDR1 is LNHDA, CDR2 SQIVND, per germline (reference sequence). CDR3 length: 14 amino acids. The CDR3 DNA reads as TGTGCCAGTATGGGGACAGGTGATACCTACGAGCAGTACTTC. Translation: CASMGTGDTYEQYF.

This clone was detected a few times. This chain joins TRBV5-1 and TRBJ1-4; 7 nucleotides agree with TRBD1. V trimming: 4 bases; J trimming: 5 bases; junction bases outside the gene matches: 5. Per the germline V gene, CDR1 is SGHRS and CDR2 is YFSETQ. This CDR3 is 14 amino acids long. The DNA for the CDR3 is TGCGCCAGCAGCACGGGACAGTGGAATGAAAAACTGTTTTTT. This translates into CASSTGQWNEKLFF.

The count of this clone is one. CDR3 sequence reads: CASSRDRSARTQYF. As DNA, the CDR3 is TGTGCCAGCAGCAGGGACAGGTCCGCCAGGACCCAGTACTTC. This chain uses TRBV6-1 with TRBJ2-5, with 8 bases fitting TRBD1. This CDR3 contains 14 residues. Germline CDR1 MNHNS, CDR2 SASEGT. V lost 6 bases and J lost 7; bases outside the gene matches: 10.

The rearrangement joins TRBV2 to TRBJ2-3; 7 nucleotides match TRBD1. Germline V gene sequence: CDR1 SNHLY, CDR2 FYNNEI. V shed 4 bases and J 5 bases; nucleotides not matched to a gene: 9. This CDR3 is 15 amino acids long. The CDR3 sequence is CASSGQGDFQDTQYF. DNA for the CDR3: TGTGCCAGCAGTGGACAGGGAGATTTTCAAGATACGCAGTATTTT.

The V call is TRBV28, the J call TRBJ2-1; 10 bases align to TRBD2. Germline CDR1 MDHEN, CDR2 SYDVKM. The V and J ends lost 7 bases and 7 bases, in that order; junction bases with no gene match: 10. The CDR3 is 15 amino acids. The CDR3 sequence: CASIPLAGPGNEQFF. The CDR3 coding sequence is TGTGCCAGCATTCCACTAGCGGGGCCAGGGAATGAGCAGTTCTTC.

The chain carries TRBV6-1 and TRBJ2-2, with D tentatively TRBD2 (6 bases). The germline CDR1 and CDR2 sequences are MNHNS and SASEGT. The CDR3 totals 14 residues. With 10 bases removed from V and 6 bases from J, the gap between germline ends came to 18 bases. In DNA form, the CDR3 reads TGTGCCATCTATACTAGCCAGGGCGCCGGGGAGCTGTTTTTT. Translation: CAIYTSQGAGELFF.

The V gene is TRBV9, the J gene TRBJ2-1, with 7 positions matching TRBD2. After removal of 4 bases from V and 5 bases from J, the junction contained 9 bases not matched to a gene. Germline CDR1 is SGDLS and CDR2 is YYNGEE. CDR3 length equals 15 residues. The CDR3 bases are TGTGCCAGCAGCCCCAGGGAGGGAGCAGACAATGAGCAGTTCTTC. It yields the protein CASSPREGADNEQFF.

This chain joins TRBV19 and TRBJ1-3, with D maybe TRBD1 (6 bases). CDR3 length: 14 amino acids. V was shortened by 5 bases and J by 8 bases, with 16 bases between the two germline ends. CDR1 is LNHDA, CDR2 SQIVND, per germline (reference sequence). The CDR3 is CASSPRGGRDTIYF. DNA for the CDR3: TGTGCCAGTAGTCCCCGCGGGGGCAGAGACACCATATATTTT.

CDR3 amino acids: CASSLWTEDNSPLHF. The CDR3 DNA reads as TGTGCCAGCAGCTTATGGACAGAGGATAATTCACCCCTCCACTTT. This rearrangement joins TRBV7-9 to TRBJ1-6, with D possibly matching TRBD1 (6 bases). This CDR3 contains 15 residues. V was shortened by 2 bases and J by 5 bases, with 10 bases between the two germline ends. Germline V CDR1 and CDR2: SEHNR, FQNEAQ (reference sequence).

V is TRBV10-2 and J is TRBJ2-7; a possible D gene is TRBD1 (5 bases). The V end was cut by 3 bases, the J end by 5 bases, with 17 bases between. Germline assignment: CDR1 WSHSY and CDR2 SAAADI. The length of the CDR3 is 15 residues. For the CDR3, the DNA is TGCGCCAGCAGTGACGGAAGAAGGGGAAGGGACGAGCAGTACTTC. It encodes CASSDGRRGRDEQYF.

The chain employs TRBV9 and TRBJ2-5; perhaps TRBD2 as D (6 bases). The CDR3 is 14 residues long. V dropped 0 bases and J dropped 5 bases, with 11 bases sitting between them. CDR1 is SGDLS, CDR2 YYNGEE, per germline. The CDR3 bases are TGTGCCAGCAGCGTAGACGGGGCGGGGGAGACCCAGTACTTC. This codes for CASSVDGAGETQYF.

This clone was counted only a few times. This chain links TRBV6-5 with TRBJ2-1; 9 positions match TRBD2. Germline trimming cut 0 bases from V and 6 bases from J; bases unmatched to any gene: 3. The germline gives CDR1 MNHEY, CDR2 SVGAGI. The CDR3 is 15 amino acids. The CDR3, as DNA: TGTGCCAGCAGTTACTCGCCGGGACTAGCCAATGAGCAGTTCTTC. Protein product: CASSYSPGLANEQFF.

The CDR3 sequence: CASTVPARFYEQYF. DNA for the CDR3: TGTGCCAGCACCGTTCCCGCGAGATTCTACGAGCAGTACTTC. The chain uses TRBV7-2 and TRBJ2-7, with D unclear. This CDR3 is 14 amino acids long. Trimming cost V 7 bases and J 3 bases, with 16 bases left between them. The germline V gene encodes CDR1 SGHTA and CDR2 FQGNSA.

To note about this clone: A junction end diverges from the germline sequence, so it may reflect a read error. The chain has TRBV7-9 and TRBJ1-3; maybe TRBD1 (6 bases). The CDR3 is 15 amino acids. CDR1 is SEHNR, CDR2 FQNEAQ, per germline (reference sequence). The CDR3 sequence is CSSSRQTGTGNTIYF. As DNA, the CDR3 is TGTTCCAGCAGCCGCCAAACAGGGACTGGAAACACCATATATTTT.